A single sample gave rise to the 5 T cell receptor beta chains below, sequenced in a study of shared clonotypes between healthy human individuals. Sequencing was performed with immunoSEQ multiplex PCR; in TCRdb, only in-frame clones are kept and a portion is missing. The sample consists of about 95,000 clones, under 80% of them appearing once. Sequencing was done on a sample of memory CD8+ T cells sorted from blood. The subset is: CD45RO+ cells pooled with CCR7-negative TemRA cells. These receptors were obtained from a man under 40 in good health.

At least ten counts were recorded for this clone. The chain recombines TRBV27 with TRBJ2-7; no clear D gene. Looked up from germline, CDR1 is MNHEY and CDR2 is SMNVEV (reference sequence). The CDR3 totals 12 residues. Trimming pared 5 bases from V and 0 bases from J, leaving 5 bases between. The CDR3 DNA reads as TGTGCCAGCAGTACGAGCTCCTACGAGCAGTACTTC. It is translated as CASSTSSYEQYF.

The gene calls are TRBV29-1 and TRBJ2-7; 8 bases map to TRBD2. The CDR3 is 14 residues long. Germline V gene sequence: CDR1 SQVTM, CDR2 ANQGSEA. Losses at the gene ends were 4 bases for V and 5 bases for J; bases not matched to a gene: 10. As DNA, the CDR3 is TGCAGCGTTGGTCGGGCGGGAGGAAGGAACGAGCAGTACTTC. Translated, it gives CSVGRAGGRNEQYF.

In its sample, this clone was seen once. The V gene is TRBV6-1, the J gene TRBJ1-2, with TRBD1 matching over 8 bases. The CDR3 is made up of 13 amino acids. With 4 bases clipped from V and 6 bases from J, the junction kept 4 bases outside the gene matches. Germline-derived CDR1 and CDR2 are MNHNS and SASEGT. In DNA, the CDR3 is TGTGCCAGCAGTGCCTGGACAGGGAATGGCTACACCTTC. This translates into CASSAWTGNGYTF.

This sequence joins TRBV4-3 and TRBJ2-2, with unresolved D. This CDR3 contains 16 residues. CDR1 is LGHNA, CDR2 YSLEER, per germline. V gave up 0 bases and J gave up 4 bases, with 12 bases separating them. The CDR3 loop is CASSQDWAGSTGELFF. The CDR3 DNA reads as TGCGCCAGCAGCCAAGATTGGGCAGGTTCCACCGGGGAGCTGTTTTTT.

This chain connects TRBV15 to TRBJ2-1, with D perhaps being TRBD1 or TRBD2 (5 bases each). Per the germline V gene, CDR1 is LNHNV and CDR2 is YYDKDF (reference sequence). The ends were cut back, 5 bases at V and 0 bases at J, with 14 bases in the middle. This CDR3 region has 16 residues. The chain's CDR3 is CATSPGPGNSYNEQFF. Written as DNA, the CDR3 is TGTGCCACCAGCCCGGGGCCCGGGAACTCCTACAATGAGCAGTTCTTC.